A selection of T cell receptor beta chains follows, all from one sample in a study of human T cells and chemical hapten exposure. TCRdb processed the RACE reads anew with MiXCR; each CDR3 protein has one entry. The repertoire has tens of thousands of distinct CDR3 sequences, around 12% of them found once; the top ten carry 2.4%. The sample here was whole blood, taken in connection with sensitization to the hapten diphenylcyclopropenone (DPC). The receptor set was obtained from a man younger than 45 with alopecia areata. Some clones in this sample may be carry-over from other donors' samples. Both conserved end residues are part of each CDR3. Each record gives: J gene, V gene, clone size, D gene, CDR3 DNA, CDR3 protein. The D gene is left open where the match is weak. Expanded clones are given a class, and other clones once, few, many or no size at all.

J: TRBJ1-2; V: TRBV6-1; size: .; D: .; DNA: TGTGCCAGCAGTGAAGAAGCTAACTATGGCTACACCTTC; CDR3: CASSEEANYGYTF
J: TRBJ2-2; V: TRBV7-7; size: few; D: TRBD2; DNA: TGTGCTAGCAGCTTCCTAGCGGGGGGCGCGAACACCGGGGAGCTGTTTTTT; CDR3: CASSFLAGGANTGELFF
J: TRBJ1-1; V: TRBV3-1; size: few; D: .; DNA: TGTGCCAGCAGCTTTCGGACCCTTGAAGCTTTCTTT; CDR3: CASSFRTLEAFF
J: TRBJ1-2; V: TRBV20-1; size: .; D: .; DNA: TGCAGTGCTCGACCGGCGGGGGTGTCCGACTATGGCTACACCTTC; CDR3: CSARPAGVSDYGYTF
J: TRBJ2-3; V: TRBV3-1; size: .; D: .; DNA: TGTGCCAGCAGCCAAGATCTCGGACACACCAGGAGGGATACGCAGTATTTT; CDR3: CASSQDLGHTRRDTQYF
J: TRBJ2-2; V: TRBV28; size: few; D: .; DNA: TGTGCCAGCACGTACCAGGGGCACACCGGGGAGCTGTTTTTT; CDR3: CASTYQGHTGELFF
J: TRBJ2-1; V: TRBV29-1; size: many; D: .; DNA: TGCAGCGTTGGGATGGAAAGCTCCTACAATGAGCAGTTCTTC; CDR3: CSVGMESSYNEQFF
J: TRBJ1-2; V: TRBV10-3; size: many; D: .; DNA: TGTGCCATCAACGGGGAAAACTATGGCTACACCTTC; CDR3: CAINGENYGYTF
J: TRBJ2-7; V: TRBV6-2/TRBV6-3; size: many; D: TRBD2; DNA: TGTGCCAGCAAGGGCGGGAGGGGAAATCGGCCCTACGAGCAGTACTTC; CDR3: CASKGGRGNRPYEQYF
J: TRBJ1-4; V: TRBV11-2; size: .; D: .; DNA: TGTGCCAGCAGCTCGACACCTTCAACTAATGAAAAACTGTTTTTT; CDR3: CASSSTPSTNEKLFF
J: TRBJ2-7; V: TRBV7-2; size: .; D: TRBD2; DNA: TGTGCCAGTAGCCCGCCGGCGGGGGGGGGCGAGCAGTACTTC; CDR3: CASSPPAGGGEQYF
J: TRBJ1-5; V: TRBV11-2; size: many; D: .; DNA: TGTGCCAGCAGCTTATCGGCAGGGCCTCAGCCCCAGCATTTT; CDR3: CASSLSAGPQPQHF
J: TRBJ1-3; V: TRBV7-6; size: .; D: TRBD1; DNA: TGTGCCAGCAGCTTGGGACAGGGTCTCTCTGGAAACACCATATATTTT; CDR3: CASSLGQGLSGNTIYF
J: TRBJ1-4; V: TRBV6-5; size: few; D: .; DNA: TGTGCCAGCAGTTACTCTCAAGGGGCAACTAATGAAAAACTGTTTTTT; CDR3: CASSYSQGATNEKLFF
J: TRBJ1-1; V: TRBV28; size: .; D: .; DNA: TGTGCCAGCAGGAACACGAACACTGAAGCTTTCTTT; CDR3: CASRNTNTEAFF
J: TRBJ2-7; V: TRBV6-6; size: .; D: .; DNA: TGTGCCAGTATAGCCGGGACATCGAGCTCCTACGAGCAGTACTTC; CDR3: CASIAGTSSSYEQYF
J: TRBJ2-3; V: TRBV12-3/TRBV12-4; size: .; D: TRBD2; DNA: TGTGCCAGCAGTTTAGGAGCGGGGGCCTTGCGCGGTACGCAGTATTTT; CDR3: CASSLGAGALRGTQYF
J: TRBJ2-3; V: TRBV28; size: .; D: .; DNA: TGTGCCAGCACCAAAAAGGCAGATACGCAGTATTTT; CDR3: CASTKKADTQYF
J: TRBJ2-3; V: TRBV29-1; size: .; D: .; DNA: TGCAGCGTTGTACCTGGCACAGATACGCAGTATTTT; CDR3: CSVVPGTDTQYF
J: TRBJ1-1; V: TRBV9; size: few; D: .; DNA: TGTGCCAGCAGTAATTACAGGGAGACTGAAGCTTTCTTT; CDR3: CASSNYRETEAFF
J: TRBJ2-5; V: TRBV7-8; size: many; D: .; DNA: TGTGCCAGCAGCTTAATGACAGACCAAGAGACCCAGTACTTC; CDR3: CASSLMTDQETQYF
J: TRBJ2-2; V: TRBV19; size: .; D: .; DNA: TGTGCCATCCTAGGGGCAACCGGGGAGCTGTTTTTT; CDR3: CAILGATGELFF
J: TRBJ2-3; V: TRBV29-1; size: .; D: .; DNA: TGCAGCGGCCGGTCTAGCACAGATACGCAGTATTTT; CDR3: CSGRSSTDTQYF
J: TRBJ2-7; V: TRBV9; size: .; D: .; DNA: TGTGCCAGCAGCCTCCTTTTGGGGAATGGCGAGCAGTACTTC; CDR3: CASSLLLGNGEQYF
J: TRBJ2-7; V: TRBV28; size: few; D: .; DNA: TGTGCCAGCAGTCTAGACACGTCCTACGAGCAATACTTC; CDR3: CASSLDTSYEQYF
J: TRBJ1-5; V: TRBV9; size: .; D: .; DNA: TGTGCCAGCAGCGTAGTTCCTGGACAGCCCCAGCATTTT; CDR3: CASSVVPGQPQHF
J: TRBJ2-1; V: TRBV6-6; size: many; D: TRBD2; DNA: TGTGCCAGCAGTTACTCGAAAGACAGCGGGGGGGCTTACAATGAGCAGTTCTTC; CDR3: CASSYSKDSGGAYNEQFF
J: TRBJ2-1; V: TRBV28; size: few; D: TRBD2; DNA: TGTGCCAGCAGCGAACTAGCGGGGTACAATGAGCAGTTCTTC; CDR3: CASSELAGYNEQFF
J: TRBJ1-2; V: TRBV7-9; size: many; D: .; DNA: TGTGCCAGCAGCTTAGACAGCTACTATGGCTACACCTTC; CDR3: CASSLDSYYGYTF
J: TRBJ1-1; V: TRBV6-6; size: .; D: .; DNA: TGTGCCAGCAGCCTAAACTCCGTAATCACTGAAGCTTTCTTT; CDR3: CASSLNSVITEAFF
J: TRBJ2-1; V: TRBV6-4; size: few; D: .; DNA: TGTGCCAGCAGTGCTGAGACACACTACAATGAGCAGTTCTTC; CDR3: CASSAETHYNEQFF
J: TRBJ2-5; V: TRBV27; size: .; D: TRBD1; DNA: TGTGCCAGCAGTTTCACAGGGGAGCAAGAGACCCAGTACTTC; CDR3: CASSFTGEQETQYF
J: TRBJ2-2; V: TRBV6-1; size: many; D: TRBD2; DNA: TGTGCCAGCAGGGGACTAGCGGACACCGGGGAGCTGTTTTTT; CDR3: CASRGLADTGELFF
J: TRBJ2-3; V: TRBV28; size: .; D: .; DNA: TGTGCCAGCAGTCCCCGCCAACAGATACACACAGATACGCAGTATTTT; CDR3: CASSPRQQIHTDTQYF
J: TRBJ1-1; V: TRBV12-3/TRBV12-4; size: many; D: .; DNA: TGTGCCAGCAGTCCCGGGGCCTTTGAAGCTTTCTTT; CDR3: CASSPGAFEAFF
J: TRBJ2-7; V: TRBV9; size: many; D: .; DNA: TGTGCCAGCAGCGTAGGGGTGGGTTCCTCCTACGAGCAGTACTTC; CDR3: CASSVGVGSSYEQYF
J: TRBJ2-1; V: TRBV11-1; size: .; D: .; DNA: TGTGCCAGCATTACGGCCGGGGGCAATGAGCAGTTCTTC; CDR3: CASITAGGNEQFF
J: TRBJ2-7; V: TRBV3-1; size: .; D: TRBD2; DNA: TGTGCCAGCAGCCAAGAGCGGGGGGCCCTTCGCTTC; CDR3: CASSQERGALRF
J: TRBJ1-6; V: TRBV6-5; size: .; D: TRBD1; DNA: TGTGCCAGCAGTTACACCGGGACAGGGGTTTCACCCCTCCACTTT; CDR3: CASSYTGTGVSPLHF
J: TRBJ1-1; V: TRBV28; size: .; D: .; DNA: TGTGCCAGCAGTCCATTCCAGGGGACTGAAGCTTTCTTT; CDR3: CASSPFQGTEAFF
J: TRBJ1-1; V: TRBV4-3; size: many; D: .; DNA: TGCGCCAGCAGCCAAGAGAGGTCTGTGAACACTGAAGCTTTCTTT; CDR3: CASSQERSVNTEAFF
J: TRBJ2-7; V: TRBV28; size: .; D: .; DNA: TGTGCCAGCAGTATCAACAGGATCCTGAAGGAGCAGTACTTC; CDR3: CASSINRILKEQYF
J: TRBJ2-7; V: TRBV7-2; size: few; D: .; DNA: TGTGCCAGCAGCTTAGAAGTCGGCGAGCAGTACTTC; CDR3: CASSLEVGEQYF
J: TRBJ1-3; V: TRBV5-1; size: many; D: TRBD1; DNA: TGCGCCAGCAGCATGACAGGGGCAAGTACTGGAAACACCATATATTTT; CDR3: CASSMTGASTGNTIYF
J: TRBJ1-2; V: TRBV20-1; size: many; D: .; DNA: TGCAGTGCTCCACAGGAAAACTATGGCTACACCTTC; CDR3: CSAPQENYGYTF
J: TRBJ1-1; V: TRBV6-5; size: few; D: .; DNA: TGTGCCAGCAGTTACCCAGGGATCACTGAAGCTTTCTTT; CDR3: CASSYPGITEAFF
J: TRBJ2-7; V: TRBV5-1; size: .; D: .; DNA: TGCGCCAGCAGCTTAAAGACAGGAGGATACGAGCAGTACTTC; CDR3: CASSLKTGGYEQYF
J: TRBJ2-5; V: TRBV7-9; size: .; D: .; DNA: TGTGCCAGCAGCTTACTAGCCGGGACCCAGTACTTC; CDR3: CASSLLAGTQYF
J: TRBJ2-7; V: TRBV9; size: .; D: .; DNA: TGTGCCAGCAGCGTAGGGACCACCTACGAGCAGTACTTC; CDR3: CASSVGTTYEQYF
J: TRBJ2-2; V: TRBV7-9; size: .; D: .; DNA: TGTGCCAGCAGTACCTCCGGAACCGGGGAGCTGTTTTTT; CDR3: CASSTSGTGELFF